This T cell receptor beta chain comes out of a study of T cell repertoires in cytomegalovirus infection. On the study more broadly: Public TCR beta signatures indicated both CMV infection and matching HLA type. The study, taken as a whole, reports: The ex vivo response was dominated by HLA-C-restricted CMV-specific TCR beta clonotypes. The cumulative frequency of public TCR beta families identified carriers of CMV plus the relevant HLA.

The CDR3 is made up of 15 amino acids. The V end lost 0 bases, the J end lost 4 bases, and 12 bases lay between the germline ends. Germline V gene data show CDR1 as SGHDN and CDR2 as FVKESK. MiXCR, applied by TCRdb to the reads, yields one record per CDR3 protein. This table holds approximately 400,000 distinct CDR3 sequences, around 32% found once. The sample holds a few counts of this clonotype. Its target is unknown. This TCR was recovered from a human donor in good health (CMV status not recorded). Some clones in this sample may be carry-over from other donors' samples. This sequence joins TRBV14 and TRBJ1-2; a weak D match, TRBD1 (5 bases). Input material: PBMCs. The CDR3 is CASSQDTQGLYGYTF. In nucleotides, the CDR3 is TGTGCCAGCAGCCAAGATACCCAGGGCCTCTATGGCTACACCTTC.